This T cell receptor beta chain emerged from a study of T and B cells in COVID-19 patients. V lost 2 bases, J lost 6 bases, and 11 bases lay in between. Germline V gives CDR1 MGHRA, CDR2 YSYEKL. The CDR3 covers 13 residues. Blood genomic DNA input for TRB amplification was roughly 250-550 ng. BIOMED2 TRB-A/B primer pools were used in multiplex TRB PCR. TCRdb analysed the multiplex PCR reads with MiXCR anew, one entry per CDR3 protein. Of a few thousand distinct CDR3 sequences detected, roughly a quarter appear once; the ten largest clones hold roughly 45%. The sequenced material came from blood. The rearrangement joins TRBV4-1 to TRBJ2-7; D is tentatively TRBD1 or TRBD2 (5 bases each). This clonotype was obtained from a human donor with active COVID-19. The donor label of this sample is uncertain. CDR3 DNA: TGCGCCAGCAGCCAACAAAAAGGGACCGAGCAGTACTTC. This codes for CASSQQKGTEQYF.